The clone carrying this T cell receptor (beta chain) was recorded many times. Ahead of thyroid surgery, no patient had received treatment of any kind. Germline assignment: CDR1 DFQATT and CDR2 SNEGSKA (reference sequence). V lost 1 base to trimming and J lost 5 bases, with 9 bases between them. The CDR3 loop spans 13 amino acids. Per the original methods: A papillary thyroid cancer distant-metastasis classifier was built from CDR3 differences across clinicopathological groups. Using MiXCR, TCRdb re-called clones from the PCR reads. The V and J calls were not made by the authors but by TCRdb's processing. This sample carries almost 85,000 clones, around 12% of them seen once, and the ten largest clones take roughly 10%. This sample was taken from a study of metastatic and nonmetastatic thyroid tumors.

This rearrangement joins TRBV20-1 to TRBJ2-1, with D possibly being TRBD2 (6 bases). Sequencing used tumor tissue. This clonotype was sampled from a female donor with papillary thyroid cancer or a benign thyroid nodule (not recorded which). Some clones in this sample may be carry-over from other donors' samples. This CDR3 reads CSARVREHNEQFF. In DNA, the CDR3 is TGCAGTGCTAGAGTTCGGGAGCACAATGAGCAGTTCTTC.